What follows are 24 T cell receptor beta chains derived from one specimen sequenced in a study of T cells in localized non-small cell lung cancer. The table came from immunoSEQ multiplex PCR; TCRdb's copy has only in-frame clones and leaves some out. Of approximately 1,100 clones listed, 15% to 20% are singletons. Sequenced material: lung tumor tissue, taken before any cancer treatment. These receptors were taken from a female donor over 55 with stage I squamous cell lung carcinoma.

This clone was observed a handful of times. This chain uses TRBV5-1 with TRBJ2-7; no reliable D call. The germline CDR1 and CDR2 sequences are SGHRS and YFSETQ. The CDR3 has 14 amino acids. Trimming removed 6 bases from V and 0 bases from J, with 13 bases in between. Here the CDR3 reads CASNLQVSSYEQYF. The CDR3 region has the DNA TGCGCCAGCAACCTCCAGGTGAGCTCCTACGAGCAGTACTTC.

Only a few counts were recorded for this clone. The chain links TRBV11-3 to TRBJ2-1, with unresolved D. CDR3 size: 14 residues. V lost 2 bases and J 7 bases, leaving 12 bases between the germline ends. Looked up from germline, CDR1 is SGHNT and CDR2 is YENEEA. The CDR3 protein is CASSLRVSLNEQFF. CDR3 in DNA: TGTGCCAGCAGCTTAAGGGTAAGCCTGAATGAGCAGTTCTTC.

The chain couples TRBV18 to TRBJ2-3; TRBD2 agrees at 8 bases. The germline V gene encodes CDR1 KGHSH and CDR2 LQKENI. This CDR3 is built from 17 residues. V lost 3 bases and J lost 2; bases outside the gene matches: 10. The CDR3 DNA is TGTGCCAGCTCACCTGCTACGGCACTAGCGGTCACAGATACGCAGTATTTT. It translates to CASSPATALAVTDTQYF.

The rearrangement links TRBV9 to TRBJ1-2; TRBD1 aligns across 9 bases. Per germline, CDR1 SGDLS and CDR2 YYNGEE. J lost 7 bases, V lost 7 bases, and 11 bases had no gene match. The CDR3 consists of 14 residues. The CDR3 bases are TGTGCCAGCGGAGATCCGGGACAGGGCTCTGGCTACACCTTC. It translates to CASGDPGQGSGYTF.

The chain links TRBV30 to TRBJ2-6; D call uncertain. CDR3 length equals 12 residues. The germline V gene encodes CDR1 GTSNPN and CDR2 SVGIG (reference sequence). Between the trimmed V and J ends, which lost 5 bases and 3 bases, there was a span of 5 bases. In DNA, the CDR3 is TGTGCCTGGGCCTTTGGGGCCAACGTCCTGACTTTC. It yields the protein CAWAFGANVLTF.

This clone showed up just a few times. Written as DNA, the CDR3 is TGTGCCAGCAGCTTGCCTGGGAGCTCTGGAAACACCATATATTTT. Its translation is CASSLPGSSGNTIYF. The J gene is TRBJ1-3, the V gene TRBV11-3; no definite D call. The CDR3 is 15 residues long. Germline assignment: CDR1 SGHNT and CDR2 YENEEA. V lost 3 bases, J lost 0 bases, and 9 bases lay in between.

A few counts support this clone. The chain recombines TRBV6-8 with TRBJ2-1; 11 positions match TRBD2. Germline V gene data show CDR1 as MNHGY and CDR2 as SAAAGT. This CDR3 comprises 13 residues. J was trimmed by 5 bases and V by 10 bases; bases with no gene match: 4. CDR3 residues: CATTSGSDNEQFF. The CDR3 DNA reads TGTGCCACAACTAGCGGGAGTGACAATGAGCAGTTCTTC.

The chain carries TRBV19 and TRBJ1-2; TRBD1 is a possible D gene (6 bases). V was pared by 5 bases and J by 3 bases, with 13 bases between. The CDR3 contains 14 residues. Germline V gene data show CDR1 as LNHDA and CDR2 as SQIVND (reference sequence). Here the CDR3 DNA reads TGTGCCAGTAGTGCGGGGGCTTCGGACTATGGCTACACCTTC. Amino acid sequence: CASSAGASDYGYTF.

The CDR3 loop reads CAISEPSLGLAGDYNEQFF. The CDR3 DNA is TGTGCCATCAGTGAGCCTTCCCTTGGACTAGCGGGAGACTACAATGAGCAGTTCTTC. The chain uses TRBV10-3 and TRBJ2-1; 13 nucleotides match TRBD2. V trimming: 2 bases; J trimming: 3 bases; junction bases outside the gene matches: 10. From germline, CDR1 is ENHRY and CDR2 SYGVKD. CDR3 length equals 19 residues.

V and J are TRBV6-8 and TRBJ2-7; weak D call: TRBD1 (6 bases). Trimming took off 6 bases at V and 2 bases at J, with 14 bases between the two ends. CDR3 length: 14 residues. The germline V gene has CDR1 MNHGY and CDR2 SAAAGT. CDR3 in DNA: TGTGCCAGCAGCCGAGGGGGAGACGCCTACGAGCAGTACTTC. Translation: CASSRGGDAYEQYF.

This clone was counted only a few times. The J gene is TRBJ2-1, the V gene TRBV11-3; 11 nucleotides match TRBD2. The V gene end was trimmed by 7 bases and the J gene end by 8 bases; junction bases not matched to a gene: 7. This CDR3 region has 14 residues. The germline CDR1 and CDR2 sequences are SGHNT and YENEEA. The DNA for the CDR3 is TGTGCCAGCATCAAAAAGACTAGCGGGGATGAGCAGTTCTTC. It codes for CASIKKTSGDEQFF.

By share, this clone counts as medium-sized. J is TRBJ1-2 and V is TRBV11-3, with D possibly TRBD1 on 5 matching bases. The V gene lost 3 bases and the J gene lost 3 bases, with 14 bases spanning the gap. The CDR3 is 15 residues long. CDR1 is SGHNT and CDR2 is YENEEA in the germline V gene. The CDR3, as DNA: TGTGCCAGCAGCTTGATGCAGGGTCCCGACTATGGCTACACCTTC. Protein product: CASSLMQGPDYGYTF.

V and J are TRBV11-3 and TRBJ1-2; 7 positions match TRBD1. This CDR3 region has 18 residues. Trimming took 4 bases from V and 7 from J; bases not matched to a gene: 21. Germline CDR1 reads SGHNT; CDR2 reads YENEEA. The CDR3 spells CASSSPPGQPPIGGGYTF. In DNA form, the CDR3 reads TGTGCCAGCAGCTCACCCCCGGGACAGCCCCCAATTGGCGGTGGCTACACCTTC.

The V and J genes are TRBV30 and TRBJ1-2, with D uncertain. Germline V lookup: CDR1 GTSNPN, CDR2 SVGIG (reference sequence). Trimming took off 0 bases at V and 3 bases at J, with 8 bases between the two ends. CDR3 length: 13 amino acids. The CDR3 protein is CAWSVTGDYGYTF. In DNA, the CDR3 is TGTGCCTGGAGTGTCACGGGAGACTATGGCTACACCTTC.

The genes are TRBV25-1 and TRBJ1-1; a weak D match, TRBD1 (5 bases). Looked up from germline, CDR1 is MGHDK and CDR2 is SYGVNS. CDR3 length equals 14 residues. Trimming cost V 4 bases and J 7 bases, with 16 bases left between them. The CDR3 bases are TGTGCCAGCAGTGGGACCGCAGGGTTTGTTGAAGCTTTCTTT. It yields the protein CASSGTAGFVEAFF.

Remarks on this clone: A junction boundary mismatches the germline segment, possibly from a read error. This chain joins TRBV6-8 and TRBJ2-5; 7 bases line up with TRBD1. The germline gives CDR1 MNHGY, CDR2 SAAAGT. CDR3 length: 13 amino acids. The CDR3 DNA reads TGTGCCATCAGTGGACAGGCCCAAGAGACCCAGTACTTC. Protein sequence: CAISGQAQETQYF.

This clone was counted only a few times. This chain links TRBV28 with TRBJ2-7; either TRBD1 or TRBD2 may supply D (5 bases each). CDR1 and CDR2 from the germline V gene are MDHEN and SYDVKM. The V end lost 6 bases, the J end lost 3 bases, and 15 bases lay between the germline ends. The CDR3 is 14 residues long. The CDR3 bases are TGTGCCAGCAGCGGGACGGGACGGGTCTACGAGCAGTACTTC. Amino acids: CASSGTGRVYEQYF.

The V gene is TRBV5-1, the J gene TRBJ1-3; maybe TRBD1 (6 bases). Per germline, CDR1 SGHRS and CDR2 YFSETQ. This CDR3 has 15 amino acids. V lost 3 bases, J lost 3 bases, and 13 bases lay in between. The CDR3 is CASSSGHGSGNTIYF. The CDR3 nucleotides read TGCGCCAGCAGCTCGGGACACGGGAGTGGAAACACCATATATTTT.

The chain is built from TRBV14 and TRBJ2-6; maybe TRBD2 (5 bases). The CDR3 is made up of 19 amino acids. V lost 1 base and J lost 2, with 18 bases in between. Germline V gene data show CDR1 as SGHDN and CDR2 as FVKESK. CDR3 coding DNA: TGTGCCAGCAGCCAAGTTGCGGGCAGCCTAAGAACTGGGGCCAACGTCCTGACTTTC. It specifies CASSQVAGSLRTGANVLTF.

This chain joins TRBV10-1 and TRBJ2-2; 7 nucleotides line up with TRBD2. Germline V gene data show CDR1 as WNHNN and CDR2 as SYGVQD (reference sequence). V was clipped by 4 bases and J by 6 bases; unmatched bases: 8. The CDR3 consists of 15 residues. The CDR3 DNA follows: TGCGCCAGCAGTGGCCAGGGAGGGGTGGCCGGGGAGCTGTTTTTT. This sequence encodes CASSGQGGVAGELFF.

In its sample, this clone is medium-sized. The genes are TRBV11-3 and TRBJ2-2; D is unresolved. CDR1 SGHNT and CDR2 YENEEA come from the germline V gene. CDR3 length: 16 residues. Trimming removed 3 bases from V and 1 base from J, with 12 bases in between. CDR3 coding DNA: TGTGCCAGCAGCTTCCCATCCCAGAAGAACACCGGGGAGCTGTTTTTT. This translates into CASSFPSQKNTGELFF.

CDR3: CASSLQTGQETQYF. DNA of the CDR3: TGTGCCAGCAGCTTGCAAACTGGCCAAGAGACCCAGTACTTC. This chain links TRBV7-5 with TRBJ2-5; TRBD2 was called by the table and not checked on the DNA. TRBV7-5 is reported as a pseudogene. CDR3 length: 14 amino acids.

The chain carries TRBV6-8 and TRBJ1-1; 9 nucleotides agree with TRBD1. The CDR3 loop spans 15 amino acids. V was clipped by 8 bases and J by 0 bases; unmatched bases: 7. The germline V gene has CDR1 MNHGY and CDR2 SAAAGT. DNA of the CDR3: TGTGCCAGCGGGTCCCGACAGGGGGTGAACACTGAAGCTTTCTTT. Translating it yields CASGSRQGVNTEAFF.

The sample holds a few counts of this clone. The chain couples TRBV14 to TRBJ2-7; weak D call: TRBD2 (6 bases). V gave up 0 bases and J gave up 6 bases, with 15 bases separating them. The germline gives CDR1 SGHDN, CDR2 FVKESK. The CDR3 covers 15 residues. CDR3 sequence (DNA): TGTGCCAGCAGCCAAGATGGGAGGTACTCCCTCGAGCAGTACTTC. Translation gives CASSQDGRYSLEQYF.